These 29 T cell receptor beta chains came from one sample sequenced in a study of early T cells in non-severe SARS-CoV-2 infection. TCRdb reprocessed the 5' RACE reads with MiXCR, giving one entry per CDR3 protein. The top ten hold around 4.8% of the sample, which has some 91,000 distinct CDR3 sequences, approximately 10% seen once. Sequenced material: whole blood, taken at baseline. The receptor source for this set is an adult who was a healthcare worker with PCR-confirmed SARS-CoV-2 infection or an uninfected control (not recorded which).

This clonotype has a handful of counts. The chain links TRBV7-2 to TRBJ2-3; tentatively, D is TRBD2 (6 bases). Germline CDR1 reads SGHTA; CDR2 reads FQGNSA. Trimming took 3 bases from V and 2 from J, leaving 12 bases between them. CDR3 length equals 15 residues. CDR3 region: CASSLWASVTDTQYF. The CDR3 region has the DNA TGTGCCAGCAGCTTGTGGGCTAGCGTCACAGATACGCAGTATTTT.

The chain joins TRBV7-9 to TRBJ2-1, with D possibly TRBD2 on 6 matching bases. V lost 5 bases, J lost 6 bases, and 14 bases lay in between. Per the germline V gene, CDR1 is SEHNR and CDR2 is FQNEAQ (reference sequence). The CDR3 is 14 residues long. The CDR3 DNA follows: TGTGCCAGCAGCCCGCCAGCGGGCGCCAATGAGCAGTTCTTC. Protein: CASSPPAGANEQFF.

This clonotype showed up just a few times. The chain uses TRBV20-1 and TRBJ1-1, with a tentative D call TRBD1 (5 bases). The germline CDR1 and CDR2 sequences are DFQATT and SNEGSKA (reference sequence). The CDR3 spans 16 residues. Trimming stripped 2 bases from V and 1 base from J, with 17 bases between. As DNA, the CDR3 is TGCAGTGCTAGACCCCGTCAACAAACAGGGAACACTGAAGCTTTCTTT. It encodes CSARPRQQTGNTEAFF.

The sample holds a few counts of this clonotype. The chain carries TRBV7-3 and TRBJ2-6, with unresolved D. V lost 7 bases to trimming and J lost 1 base, with 14 bases between them. The CDR3 contains 16 residues. Germline V gene data show CDR1 as SGHTA and CDR2 as FQGTGA. The CDR3 DNA sequence: TGTGCCAGCAACACCCTCTTAGGGTCTGGGGCCAACGTCCTGACTTTC. Its protein product is CASNTLLGSGANVLTF.

This chain uses TRBV5-6 with TRBJ1-2, with unresolved D. V lost 2 bases, J lost 9 bases, and 17 bases lay in between. The length of the CDR3 is 14 residues. Looked up from germline, CDR1 is SGHDT and CDR2 is YYEEEE. As DNA, the CDR3 is TGTGCCAGCAGCTTTCCCACGCAGGACGTAAGCTACACCTTC. Its protein is CASSFPTQDVSYTF.

This clonotype came up a few times. The chain links TRBV7-8 to TRBJ1-6; D gene uncertain. This CDR3 spans 14 amino acids. Germline CDR1 is SGHVS and CDR2 is FQNEAQ. The V end was cut by 1 base, the J end by 8 bases, with 9 bases between. CDR3 nucleotides: TGTGCCAGCAGCTTAGAAGGGAGTTATTCACCCCTCCACTTT. The encoded protein is CASSLEGSYSPLHF.

This clonotype has ten or more counts. The chain uses TRBV19 and TRBJ2-2; no clear D. Trimming shortened V by 1 base and J by 0 bases, and 6 bases separated the two germline ends. The CDR3 is 15 amino acids. CDR1 is LNHDA, CDR2 SQIVND, per germline (reference sequence). The CDR3 DNA sequence: TGTGCCAGTAGTATAGGGGCAGCGAACACCGGGGAGCTGTTTTTT. Translation gives CASSIGAANTGELFF.

The V and J genes are TRBV24-1 and TRBJ2-3; 8 nucleotides agree with TRBD1. The CDR3 runs to 15 residues. CDR1 is KGHDR and CDR2 is SFDVKD in the germline V gene. V dropped 2 bases and J dropped 5; count of bases not matched to a gene: 5. The CDR3 sequence: CATSDSLTGVDTQYF. In DNA, the CDR3 is TGTGCCACCAGTGATTCGTTGACAGGGGTAGATACGCAGTATTTT.

This clonotype was observed a few times. This sequence joins TRBV7-9 and TRBJ2-3; TRBD2 matches 7 bases. The ends lost 2 bases at V and 2 bases at J; junction bases unmatched: 4. Germline V gives CDR1 SEHNR, CDR2 FQNEAQ (reference sequence). The CDR3 spans 15 residues. The DNA of the CDR3 is TGTGCCAGCAGCTTAAGAGCGGGACTCACAGATACGCAGTATTTT. Its protein is CASSLRAGLTDTQYF.

This clonotype has more than one count but fewer than ten. J is TRBJ1-6 and V is TRBV29-1, with TRBD1 matching over 9 bases. CDR1 SQVTM and CDR2 ANQGSEA come from the germline V gene. This CDR3 spans 13 amino acids. After removal of 4 bases from V and 8 bases from J, the junction contained 3 bases not matched to a gene. In nucleotides, the CDR3 is TGCAGCGTTGGGACAGGGGAGGATTCACCCCTCCACTTT. It specifies CSVGTGEDSPLHF.

The chain has TRBV7-8 and TRBJ2-7, with D possibly matching TRBD2 (5 bases). CDR1 and CDR2 from the germline V gene are SGHVS and FQNEAQ. The CDR3 sequence is 13 residues long. The germline V and J ends were trimmed by 5 bases and 2 bases, with 10 bases remaining between them. The chain's CDR3 is CASSRTGTYEQYF. In DNA form, the CDR3 reads TGTGCCAGCAGCCGTACGGGGACCTACGAGCAGTACTTC.

The sample holds many counts of this clonotype. The genes are TRBV10-3 and TRBJ1-1; D remains ambiguous. Germline CDR1 reads ENHRY; CDR2 reads SYGVKD. Trimming pared 6 bases from V and 0 bases from J, leaving 11 bases between. The length of the CDR3 is 14 residues. The CDR3 sequence: CAISPDPMNTEAFF. CDR3 nucleotides: TGTGCCATCAGCCCTGACCCAATGAACACTGAAGCTTTCTTT.

This clonotype has ten or more counts. This sequence joins TRBV6-1 and TRBJ2-2, with 9 nucleotides matching TRBD1. Looked up from germline, CDR1 is MNHNS and CDR2 is SASEGT. Trimming took 10 bases from V and 4 from J; bases not matched to a gene: 7. The CDR3 is made up of 14 amino acids. CDR3 in amino acids: CATTGGRVTGELFF. CDR3 bases: TGTGCCACCACAGGGGGCCGAGTCACCGGGGAGCTGTTTTTT.

This clonotype was recorded at least ten times. The chain combines TRBV7-9 with TRBJ2-2, with TRBD2 matching over 8 bases. The CDR3 is 15 amino acids. With 5 bases clipped from V and 6 bases from J, the junction kept 8 bases outside the gene matches. Looked up from germline, CDR1 is SEHNR and CDR2 is FQNEAQ (reference sequence). The CDR3 DNA is TGTGCCAGCAGCCCTGGCGGGGGGCGAGCCGGGGAGCTGTTTTTT. It specifies CASSPGGGRAGELFF.

This clonotype showed up many times. The CDR3 sequence: CASSDAGYLYEQYF. As DNA, the CDR3 is TGTGCCAGCAGTGACGCAGGGTACCTCTACGAGCAGTACTTC. The V call is TRBV6-1, the J call TRBJ2-7; perhaps TRBD1 as D (5 bases). V was pared by 3 bases and J by 3 bases, with 12 bases between. Germline CDR1 MNHNS, CDR2 SASEGT. This CDR3 has 14 amino acids.

This clonotype has a handful of counts. This chain links TRBV12-3 or TRBV12-4 with TRBJ1-2; D uncertain. The CDR3 runs to 12 residues. V gave up 5 bases and J gave up 4 bases, with 8 bases separating them. The CDR3 region is CASSEEIYGYTF. In nucleotides, the CDR3 is TGTGCCAGCAGTGAGGAGATCTATGGCTACACCTTC.

This clonotype was detected a few times. The rearrangement links TRBV25-1 to TRBJ1-1; the D is unclear. Looked up from germline, CDR1 is MGHDK and CDR2 is SYGVNS. CDR3 length: 15 residues. Trimming shortened V by 8 bases and J by 0 bases, and 16 bases separated the two germline ends. CDR3 in DNA: TGTGCCAGCGCTGACACCGTAAACATGAACACTGAAGCTTTCTTT. Amino acid sequence: CASADTVNMNTEAFF.

This clonotype was counted ten times or more. The V gene is TRBV6-2 or TRBV6-3, the J gene TRBJ2-7; 7 bases line up with TRBD2. CDR3 length: 14 amino acids. Germline assignment: CDR1 MNHEY and CDR2 SVGEGT. With 6 bases clipped from V and 3 bases from J, the junction kept 8 bases outside the gene matches. This CDR3 reads CASSSLAGDYEQYF. The CDR3 DNA reads TGTGCCAGCAGCTCCCTGGCGGGGGACTACGAGCAGTACTTC.

This clonotype has just a few counts. This chain joins TRBV4-1 and TRBJ2-1; D ambiguous. V lost 4 bases to trimming and J lost 3 bases, with 7 bases between them. The CDR3 has 13 residues. The V gene's germline CDR1 is MGHRA and CDR2 YSYEKL. CDR3 sequence: CASSPILYNEQFF. The CDR3 nucleotides are TGCGCCAGCAGCCCAATCCTCTACAATGAGCAGTTCTTC.

This clonotype was found a few times. The chain has TRBV29-1 and TRBJ2-7; D not resolved. V was clipped by 1 base and J by 5 bases, with 9 bases between them. This CDR3 is built from 12 residues. Looked up from germline, CDR1 is SQVTM and CDR2 is ANQGSEA. The CDR3 region is CSVEVTTDEQYF. Written as DNA, the CDR3 is TGCAGCGTTGAAGTGACAACCGACGAGCAGTACTTC.

This clonotype showed up many times. This chain links TRBV6-2 or TRBV6-3 with TRBJ2-5; D may be TRBD1 (6 bases). The germline CDR1 and CDR2 sequences are MNHEY and SVGEGT. The CDR3 totals 15 residues. Trimming left V 3 bases short and J 6 bases short, with 17 bases between. In DNA, the CDR3 is TGTGCCAGCAGTTATGACCAGGGGTCTGTTAAGACCCAGTACTTC. Translated, it gives CASSYDQGSVKTQYF.

The chain carries TRBV6-5 and TRBJ1-1, with 11 bases fitting TRBD1. This CDR3 is built from 16 residues. Trimming took 4 bases from V and 3 from J; bases not matched to a gene: 7. The germline gives CDR1 MNHEY, CDR2 SVGAGI. The CDR3 loop is CASSSDRGRYHTEAFF. The CDR3, as DNA: TGTGCCAGCAGTTCGGACAGGGGGCGGTATCACACTGAAGCTTTCTTT.

The chain uses TRBV20-1 and TRBJ2-3; weak D call: TRBD2 (5 bases). The V end was cut by 1 base, the J end by 6 bases, with 14 bases between. The CDR3 has 14 residues. In germline, CDR1 is DFQATT, CDR2 SNEGSKA (reference sequence). CDR3 sequence reads: CSARAESRGDTQYF. For the CDR3, the DNA is TGCAGTGCTAGAGCCGAGAGTAGAGGGGATACGCAGTATTTT.

V is TRBV27 and J is TRBJ2-7, with a weak D call TRBD2 (6 bases). The CDR3 spans 15 residues. V was shortened by 6 bases and J by 3 bases, with 18 bases between the two germline ends. Germline loops: CDR1 MNHEY, CDR2 SMNVEV (reference sequence). CDR3 amino acids: CASSQEGQWYYEQYF. The DNA of the CDR3 is TGTGCCAGCAGCCAGGAGGGTCAATGGTACTACGAGCAGTACTTC.

This clonotype was recorded many times. The chain carries TRBV20-1 and TRBJ2-7; TRBD2 is a possible D gene (6 bases). Germline values: CDR1 DFQATT, CDR2 SNEGSKA (reference sequence). This CDR3 has 14 amino acids. V was trimmed by 4 bases and J by 3 bases, leaving 16 bases between them. CDR3 protein: CSAMRDEDLYEQYF. The DNA of the CDR3 is TGCAGTGCTATGCGGGACGAAGATCTCTACGAGCAGTACTTC.

This clonotype was found a few times. V gene TRBV11-3 combines with J gene TRBJ2-1; D uncertain. CDR3 length: 13 residues. Trimming pared 2 bases from V and 4 bases from J, leaving 6 bases between. Germline lookup yields CDR1 SGHNT and CDR2 YENEEA. The CDR3 loop reads CASSLSTYNEQFF. The CDR3 bases are TGTGCCAGCAGCTTAAGCACATACAATGAGCAGTTCTTC.

This clonotype has a count of ten or more. V gene TRBV7-2 combines with J gene TRBJ2-2; the D is unclear. The V gene's germline CDR1 is SGHTA and CDR2 FQGNSA. The V end lost 4 bases, the J end lost 2 bases, and 5 bases lay between the germline ends. This CDR3 comprises 13 residues. The CDR3 DNA sequence: TGTGCCAGCAGCTCCCCCAACACCGGGGAGCTGTTTTTT. It codes for CASSSPNTGELFF.

This clonotype has more than one count but fewer than ten. The chain combines TRBV7-2 with TRBJ2-1, with D possibly TRBD1 on 6 matching bases. Trimming removed 1 base from V and 8 bases from J, with 12 bases in between. The CDR3 length is 14 residues. The germline CDR1 and CDR2 sequences are SGHTA and FQGNSA. The CDR3 reads CASSLGAGVDEQFF. The CDR3 nucleotides read TGTGCCAGCAGCTTAGGGGCAGGGGTGGATGAGCAGTTCTTC.

The table lists this clonotype with many counts. V gene TRBV5-1 combines with J gene TRBJ1-1, with TRBD1 identical over 9 bases. Germline lookup yields CDR1 SGHRS and CDR2 YFSETQ. J gave up 4 bases and V 0 bases, and 7 bases lay outside the gene matches. The CDR3 is 16 amino acids. CDR3 residues: CASSLDLGQGGTEAFF. CDR3 nucleotide sequence: TGCGCCAGCAGCTTGGACCTGGGACAGGGAGGCACTGAAGCTTTCTTT.